This note documents a single T cell receptor beta chain sequence. Antigen unknown. The CDR3 has 14 amino acids. The germline V gene encodes CDR1 DFQATT and CDR2 SNEGSKA (reference sequence). After removal of 0 bases from V and 4 bases from J, the junction contained 4 bases not matched to a gene. This sample is drawn from a study of T cells after yellow fever vaccination. Each CDR3 protein is one row after TCRdb ran MiXCR on the 5' RACE reads. The sample lists some 340,000 distinct CDR3 sequences, about 10% seen once, with approximately 3.3% in the top ten. Notes on the study in general: Researchers report a weaker secondary response that nonetheless peaked faster, day 5 versus 15. Some clonotypes were seen in both the CD4 and the CD8 compartments. These made up a small share and likely arose from convergent recombination. Any FACS-sorted repertoire could hold abundant clonotypes that contaminate it from the bulk population.

The chain recombines TRBV20-1 with TRBJ2-7; 9 bases are a match to TRBD1. This material consisted of CD4+ T cells sorted from PBMCs, taken 45 days after the yellow fever booster vaccination. The sequence came from a man aged 18 to 30 who received the YFV17D yellow fever vaccine. CDR3 protein: CSARDLTGGYEQYF. The CDR3 DNA reads as TGCAGTGCTAGAGACCTGACAGGGGGATACGAGCAGTACTTC.